This T cell receptor (beta chain) was documented in a study of blood T cells in healthy people across ages. General study points: Donor CMV infection status was unknown, possibly confounding age-related changes in expanded clonotypes. Naive T cell percentage and TCR beta diversity correlated strongly.

Notes on this clonotype: Its antigen is undetermined.

Then a second PCR, running roughly 7 to 11 cycles, was carried out with a sample-barcoded 5' primer and a J-beta primer mix. Each cDNA molecule was tagged by a template-switch adaptor with 12 random nucleotides. Each sample yielded at least 2.5 million CDR3-containing paired-end reads. TCRdb used MiXCR to reprocess the 5' RACE reads, holding one entry per CDR3 protein. The sample has 550,000 to 750,000 distinct CDR3 sequences, 20% to 25% seen once. The CDR3 has 15 amino acids. Looked up from germline, CDR1 is DFQATT and CDR2 is SNEGSKA (reference sequence). V lost 6 bases to trimming and J lost 0 bases; unmatched junction nucleotides: 6.

The sequence derives from a man between 70 and 80 years old in good health. Specimen: blood. V usage is TRBV20-1 and J usage is TRBJ2-7; 12 bases line up with TRBD2. The CDR3 DNA reads TGCAGTGCCCCCGGACTAGCGGGACACTCCTACGAGCAGTACTTC. Translated, it gives CSAPGLAGHSYEQYF.